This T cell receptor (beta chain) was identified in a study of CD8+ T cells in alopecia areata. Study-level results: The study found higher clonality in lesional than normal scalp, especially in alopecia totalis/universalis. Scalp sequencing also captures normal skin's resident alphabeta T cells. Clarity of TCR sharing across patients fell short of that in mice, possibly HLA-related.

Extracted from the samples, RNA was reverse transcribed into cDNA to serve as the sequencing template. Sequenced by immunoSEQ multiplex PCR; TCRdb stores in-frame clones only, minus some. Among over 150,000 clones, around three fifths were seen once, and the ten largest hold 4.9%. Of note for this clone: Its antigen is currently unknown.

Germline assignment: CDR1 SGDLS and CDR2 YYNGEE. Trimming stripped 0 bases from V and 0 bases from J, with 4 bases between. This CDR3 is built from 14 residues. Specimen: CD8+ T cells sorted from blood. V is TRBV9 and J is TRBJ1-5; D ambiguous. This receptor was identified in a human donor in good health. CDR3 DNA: TGTGCCAGCAGCGTAGGGATTAGCAATCAGCCCCAGCATTTT. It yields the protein CASSVGISNQPQHF. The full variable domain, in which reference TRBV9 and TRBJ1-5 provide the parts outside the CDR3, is DSGVTQTPKHLITATGQRVTLRCSPRSGDLSVYWYQQSLDQGLQFLIQYYNGEERAKGNILERFSAQQFPDLHSELNLSSLELGDSALYFCASSVGISNQPQHFGDGTRLSIL.